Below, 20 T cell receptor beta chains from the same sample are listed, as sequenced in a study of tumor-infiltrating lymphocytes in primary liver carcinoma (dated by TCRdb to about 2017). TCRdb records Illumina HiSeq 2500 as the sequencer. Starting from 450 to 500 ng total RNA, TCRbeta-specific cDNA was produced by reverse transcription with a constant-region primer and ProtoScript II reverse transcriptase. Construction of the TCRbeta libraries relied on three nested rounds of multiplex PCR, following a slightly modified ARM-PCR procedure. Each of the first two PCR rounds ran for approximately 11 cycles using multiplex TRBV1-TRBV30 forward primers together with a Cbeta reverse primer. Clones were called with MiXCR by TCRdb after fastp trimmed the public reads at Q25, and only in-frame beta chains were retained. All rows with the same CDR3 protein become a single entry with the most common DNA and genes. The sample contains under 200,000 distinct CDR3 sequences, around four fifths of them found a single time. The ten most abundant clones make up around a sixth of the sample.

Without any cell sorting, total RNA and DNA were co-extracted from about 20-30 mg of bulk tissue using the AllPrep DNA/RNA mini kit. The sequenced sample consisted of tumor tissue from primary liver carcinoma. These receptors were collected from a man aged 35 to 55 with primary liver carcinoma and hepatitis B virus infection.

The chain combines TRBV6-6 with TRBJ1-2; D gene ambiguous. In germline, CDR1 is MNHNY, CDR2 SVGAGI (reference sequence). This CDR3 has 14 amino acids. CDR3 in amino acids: CDNTTGPRNYGYTF. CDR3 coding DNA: TGTGACAACACCACGGGTCCCAGGAACTATGGCTACACCTTC.

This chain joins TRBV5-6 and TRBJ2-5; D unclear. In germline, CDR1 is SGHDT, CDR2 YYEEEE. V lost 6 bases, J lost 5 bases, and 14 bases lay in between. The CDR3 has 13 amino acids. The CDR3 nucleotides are TGTGCCAGCAACCCTAACACCCGGGAGACCCAGTACTTC. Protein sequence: CASNPNTRETQYF.

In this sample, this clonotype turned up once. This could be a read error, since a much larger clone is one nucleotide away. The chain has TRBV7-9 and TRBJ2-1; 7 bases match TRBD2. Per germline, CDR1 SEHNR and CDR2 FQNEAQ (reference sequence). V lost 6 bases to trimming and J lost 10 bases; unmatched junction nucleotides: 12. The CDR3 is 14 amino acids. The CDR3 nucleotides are TGTGCCAGCAGGGGGAGGACTAGTATGAAAGAGCAGTTCTTC. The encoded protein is CASRGRTSMKEQFF.

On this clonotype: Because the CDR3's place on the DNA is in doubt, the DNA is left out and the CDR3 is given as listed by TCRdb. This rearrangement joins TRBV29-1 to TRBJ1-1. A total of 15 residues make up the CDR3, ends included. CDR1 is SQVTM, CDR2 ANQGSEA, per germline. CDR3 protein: CSVSAGWGMGNEASF.

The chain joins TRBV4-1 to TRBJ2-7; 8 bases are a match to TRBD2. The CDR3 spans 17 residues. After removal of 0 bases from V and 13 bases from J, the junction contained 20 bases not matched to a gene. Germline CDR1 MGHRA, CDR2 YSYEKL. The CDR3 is CASSQERSSGALYGLYF. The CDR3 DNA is TGCGCCAGCAGCCAAGAAAGGAGTAGCGGGGCTCTCTACGGGCTATACTTC.

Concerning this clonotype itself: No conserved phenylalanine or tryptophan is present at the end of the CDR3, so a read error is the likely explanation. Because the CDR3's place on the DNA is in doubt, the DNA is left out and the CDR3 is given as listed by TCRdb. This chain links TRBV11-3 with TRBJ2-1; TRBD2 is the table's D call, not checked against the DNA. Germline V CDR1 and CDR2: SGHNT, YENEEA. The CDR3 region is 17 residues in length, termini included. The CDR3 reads CASSLGVPVLPHNEQLL.

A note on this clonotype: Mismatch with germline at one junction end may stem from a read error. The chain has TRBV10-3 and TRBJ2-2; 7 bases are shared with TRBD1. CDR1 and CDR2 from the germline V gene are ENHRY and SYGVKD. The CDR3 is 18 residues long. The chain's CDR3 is CAISEQGRGGRWTRELFF. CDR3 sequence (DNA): TGTGCCATCAGTGAGCAGGGGAGAGGGGGCCGATGGACCCGGGAACTGTTTTTT.

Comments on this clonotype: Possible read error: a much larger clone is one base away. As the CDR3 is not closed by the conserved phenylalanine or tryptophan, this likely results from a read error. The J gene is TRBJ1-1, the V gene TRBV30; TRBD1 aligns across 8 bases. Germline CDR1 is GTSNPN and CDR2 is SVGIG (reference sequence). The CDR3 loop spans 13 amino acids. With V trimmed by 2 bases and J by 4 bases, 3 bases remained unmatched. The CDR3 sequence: CAWSSTGGTEAFL. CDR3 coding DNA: TGTGCCTGGAGTTCCACAGGGGGCACTGAAGCTTTCTTG.

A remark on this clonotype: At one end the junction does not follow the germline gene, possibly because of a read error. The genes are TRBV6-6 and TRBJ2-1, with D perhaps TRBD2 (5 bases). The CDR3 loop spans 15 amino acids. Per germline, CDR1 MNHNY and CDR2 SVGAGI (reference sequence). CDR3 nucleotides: TGTGCCAGCAGTTCCTGGACGGACTCCTACAATGAGCTGTTCTTC. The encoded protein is CASSSWTDSYNELFF.

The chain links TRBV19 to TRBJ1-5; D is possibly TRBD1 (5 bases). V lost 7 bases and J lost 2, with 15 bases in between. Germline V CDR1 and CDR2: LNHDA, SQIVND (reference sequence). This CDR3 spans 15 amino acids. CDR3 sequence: CASTFGAGGNQPQHF. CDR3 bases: TGTGCCAGTACCTTTGGGGCAGGAGGCAATCAGCCCCAGCATTTT.

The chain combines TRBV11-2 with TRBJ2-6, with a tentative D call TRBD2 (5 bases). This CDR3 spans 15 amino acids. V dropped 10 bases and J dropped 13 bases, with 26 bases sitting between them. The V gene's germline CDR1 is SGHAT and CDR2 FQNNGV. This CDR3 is CATQRPRSGLNVLTF. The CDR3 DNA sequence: TGTGCCACCCAGCGGCCGCGCTCTGGGCTCAATGTCCTGACTTTC.

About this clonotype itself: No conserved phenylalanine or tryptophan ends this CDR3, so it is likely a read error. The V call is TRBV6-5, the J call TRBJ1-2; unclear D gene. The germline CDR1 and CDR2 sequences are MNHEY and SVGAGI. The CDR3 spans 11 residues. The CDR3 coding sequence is TGTACCAGCTCAGGAGACTATGGCTACACCCTC. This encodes CTSSGDYGYTL.

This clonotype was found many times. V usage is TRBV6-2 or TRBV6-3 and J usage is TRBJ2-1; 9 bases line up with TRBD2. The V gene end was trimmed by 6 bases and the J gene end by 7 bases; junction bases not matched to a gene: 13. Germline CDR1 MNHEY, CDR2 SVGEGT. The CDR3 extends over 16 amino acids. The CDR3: CASSPFGREGQNEQFF. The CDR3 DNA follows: TGTGCCAGCAGCCCCTTCGGGCGGGAGGGCCAGAATGAGCAGTTCTTC.

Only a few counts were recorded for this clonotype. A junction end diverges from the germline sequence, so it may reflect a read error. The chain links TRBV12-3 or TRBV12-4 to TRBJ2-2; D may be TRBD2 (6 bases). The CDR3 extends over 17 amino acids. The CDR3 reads CASSFFAGGSNTGELFF. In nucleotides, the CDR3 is TGCGCCAGCAGTTTTTTCGCCGGGGGATCTAACACCGGGGAGCTGTTTTTT.

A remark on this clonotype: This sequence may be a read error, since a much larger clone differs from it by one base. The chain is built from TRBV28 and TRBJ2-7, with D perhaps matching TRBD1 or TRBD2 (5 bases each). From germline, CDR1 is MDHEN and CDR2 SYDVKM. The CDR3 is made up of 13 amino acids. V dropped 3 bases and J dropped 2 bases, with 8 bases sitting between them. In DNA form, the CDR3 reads TGTGCCAGCAGTTTGGGGGTACCCTACGAGCAGTACTTC. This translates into CASSLGVPYEQYF.

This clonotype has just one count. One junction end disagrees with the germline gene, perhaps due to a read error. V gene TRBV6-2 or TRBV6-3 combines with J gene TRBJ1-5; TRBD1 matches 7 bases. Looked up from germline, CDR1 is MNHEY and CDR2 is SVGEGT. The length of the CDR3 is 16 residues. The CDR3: CASSTHRGLWDQPQHF. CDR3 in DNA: TGTGCCAGCAGTACCCACAGGGGTCTGTGGGATCAGCCCCAGCACTTT.

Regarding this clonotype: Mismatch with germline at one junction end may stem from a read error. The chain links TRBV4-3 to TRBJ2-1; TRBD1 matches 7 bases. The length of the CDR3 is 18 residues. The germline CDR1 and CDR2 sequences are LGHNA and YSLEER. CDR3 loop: CASSQDSRGLGSYNKQFF. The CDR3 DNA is TGTGCCAGCAGCCAAGACTCGAGGGGGCTAGGGTCCTACAATAAGCAGTTCTTC.

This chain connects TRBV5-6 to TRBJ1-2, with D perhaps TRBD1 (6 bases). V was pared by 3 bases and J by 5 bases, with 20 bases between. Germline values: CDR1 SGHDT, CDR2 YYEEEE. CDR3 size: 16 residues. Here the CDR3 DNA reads TGTGCCAGCAGCTCCCACGACAGGATAGTCAATTATGGCTACACCTTC. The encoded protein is CASSSHDRIVNYGYTF. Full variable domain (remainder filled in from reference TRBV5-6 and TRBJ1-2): DAGVTQSPTHLIKTRGQQVTLRCSPKSGHDTVSWYQQALGQGPQFIFQYYEEEERQRGNFPDRFSGHQFPNYSSELNVNALLLGDSALYLCASSSHDRIVNYGYTFGSGTRLTVV.

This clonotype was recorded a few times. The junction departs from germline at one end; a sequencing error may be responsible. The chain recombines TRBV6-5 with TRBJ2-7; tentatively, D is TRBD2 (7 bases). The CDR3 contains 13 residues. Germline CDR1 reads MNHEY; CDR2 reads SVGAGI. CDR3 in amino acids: CASIGLVGGEHYF. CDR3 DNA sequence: TGTGCCAGTATCGGACTAGTTGGGGGCGAGCACTACTTC.

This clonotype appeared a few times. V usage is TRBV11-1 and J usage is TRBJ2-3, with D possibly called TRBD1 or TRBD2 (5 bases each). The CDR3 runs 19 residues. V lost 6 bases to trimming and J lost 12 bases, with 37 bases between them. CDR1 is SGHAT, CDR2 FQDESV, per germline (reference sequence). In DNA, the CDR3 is TGTGCCAGCAGTTCTGGGGGAAGCTCTGTTGGAGCCCGCACAGATATTCAGTATTTT. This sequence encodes CASSSGGSSVGARTDIQYF.